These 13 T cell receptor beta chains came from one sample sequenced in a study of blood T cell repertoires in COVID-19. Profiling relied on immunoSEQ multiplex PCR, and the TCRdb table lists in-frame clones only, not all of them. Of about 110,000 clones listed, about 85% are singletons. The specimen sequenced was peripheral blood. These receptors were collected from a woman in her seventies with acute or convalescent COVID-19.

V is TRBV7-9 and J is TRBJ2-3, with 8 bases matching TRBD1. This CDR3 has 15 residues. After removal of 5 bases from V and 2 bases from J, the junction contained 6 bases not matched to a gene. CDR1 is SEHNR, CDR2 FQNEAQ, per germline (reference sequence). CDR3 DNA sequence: TGTGCCAGCAGCCGGACAGGGCTCGACACAGATACGCAGTATTTT. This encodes CASSRTGLDTDTQYF.

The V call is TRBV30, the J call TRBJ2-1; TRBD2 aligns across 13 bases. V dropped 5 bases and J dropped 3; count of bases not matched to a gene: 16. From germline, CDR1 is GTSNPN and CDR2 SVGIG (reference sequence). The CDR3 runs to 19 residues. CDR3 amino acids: CAWFLEQLAGGPGYNEQFF. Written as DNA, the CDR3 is TGTGCCTGGTTTCTGGAACAACTAGCGGGAGGGCCGGGCTACAATGAGCAGTTCTTC.

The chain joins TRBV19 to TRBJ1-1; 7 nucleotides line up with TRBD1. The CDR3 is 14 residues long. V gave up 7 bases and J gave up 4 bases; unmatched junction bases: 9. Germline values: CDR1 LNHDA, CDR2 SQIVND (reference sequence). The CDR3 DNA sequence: TGTGCCAGTATTAAACAGGGGAGCGGCACTGAAGCTTTCTTT. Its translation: CASIKQGSGTEAFF.

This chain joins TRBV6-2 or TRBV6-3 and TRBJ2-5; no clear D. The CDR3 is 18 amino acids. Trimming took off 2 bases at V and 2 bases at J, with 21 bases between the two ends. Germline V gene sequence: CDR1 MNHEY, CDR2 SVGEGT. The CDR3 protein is CASSYLLSRMMAQETQYF. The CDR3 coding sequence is TGTGCCAGCAGTTACCTTCTATCTAGGATGATGGCACAAGAGACCCAGTACTTC.

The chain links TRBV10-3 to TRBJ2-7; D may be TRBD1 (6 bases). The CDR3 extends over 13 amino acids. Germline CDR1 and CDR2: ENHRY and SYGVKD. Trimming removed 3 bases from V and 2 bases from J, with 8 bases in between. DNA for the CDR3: TGTGCCATCAGTGATTACAGGGCCTACGAGCAGTACTTC. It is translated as CAISDYRAYEQYF.

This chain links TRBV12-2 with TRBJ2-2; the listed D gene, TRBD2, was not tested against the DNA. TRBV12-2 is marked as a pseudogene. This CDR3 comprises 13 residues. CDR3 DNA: TGTGCAAGTCGCTTCGGCCGGGCCGGGGAGCTGTTTTTT. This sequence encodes CASRFGRAGELFF.

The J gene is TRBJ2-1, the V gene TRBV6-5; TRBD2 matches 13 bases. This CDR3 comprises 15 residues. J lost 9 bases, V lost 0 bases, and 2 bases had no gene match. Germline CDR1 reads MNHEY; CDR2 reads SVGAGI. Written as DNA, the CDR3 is TGTGCCAGCAGTTACTCGACTAGCGGGAGGCCTGAGCAGTTCTTC. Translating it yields CASSYSTSGRPEQFF.

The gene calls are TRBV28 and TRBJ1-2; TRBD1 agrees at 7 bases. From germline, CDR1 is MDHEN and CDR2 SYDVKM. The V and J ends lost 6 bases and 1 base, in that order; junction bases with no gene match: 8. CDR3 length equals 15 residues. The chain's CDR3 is CASRPTGTFNYGYTF. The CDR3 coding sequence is TGTGCCAGCAGGCCGACAGGGACATTTAACTATGGCTACACCTTC.

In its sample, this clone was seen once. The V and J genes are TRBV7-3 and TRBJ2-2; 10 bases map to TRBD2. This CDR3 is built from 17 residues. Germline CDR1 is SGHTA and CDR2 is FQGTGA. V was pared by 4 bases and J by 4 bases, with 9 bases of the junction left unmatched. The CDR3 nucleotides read TGTGCCAGCAGCTCCCAACTAACTAGCGGGACCACCGGGGAGCTGTTTTTT. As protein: CASSSQLTSGTTGELFF.

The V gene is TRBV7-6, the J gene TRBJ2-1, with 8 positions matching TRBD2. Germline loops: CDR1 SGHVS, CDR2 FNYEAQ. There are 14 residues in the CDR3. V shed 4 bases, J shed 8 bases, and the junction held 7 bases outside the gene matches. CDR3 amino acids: CASSSGGGPDEQFF. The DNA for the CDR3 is TGTGCCAGCAGCTCAGGCGGGGGGCCCGATGAGCAGTTCTTC.

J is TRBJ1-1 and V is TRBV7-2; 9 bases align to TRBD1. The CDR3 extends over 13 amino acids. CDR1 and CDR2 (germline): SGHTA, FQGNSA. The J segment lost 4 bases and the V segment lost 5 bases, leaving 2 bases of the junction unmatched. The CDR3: CASSRDRVTEAFF. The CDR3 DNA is TGTGCCAGCAGCCGGGACAGGGTCACTGAAGCTTTCTTT.

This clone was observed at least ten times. For the CDR3, the DNA is TGTGCCAGCAGCCCCGGGACAACCCGCAATCAGCCCCAGCATTTT. Protein sequence: CASSPGTTRNQPQHF. The rearrangement joins TRBV7-9 to TRBJ1-5; D may be TRBD1 (6 bases). From germline, CDR1 is SEHNR and CDR2 FQNEAQ (reference sequence). The CDR3 is 15 residues long. The V end lost 5 bases, the J end lost 2 bases, and 13 bases lay between the germline ends.

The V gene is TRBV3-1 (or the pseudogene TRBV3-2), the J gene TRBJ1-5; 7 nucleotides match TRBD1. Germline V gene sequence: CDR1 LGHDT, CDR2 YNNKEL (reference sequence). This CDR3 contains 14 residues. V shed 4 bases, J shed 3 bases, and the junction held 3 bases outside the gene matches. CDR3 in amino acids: CASSLDRDNQPQHF. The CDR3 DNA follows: TGTGCCAGCAGCCTCGACAGGGACAATCAGCCCCAGCATTTT.